The subject of this entry is one TCR beta chain. Its antigen is still unknown. TCRdb keeps only in-frame clones here, not all; method: immunoSEQ multiplex PCR. The sample has roughly 20,000 clones, about 89% seen once. This sample stems from a study of T cells in localized non-small cell lung cancer. Study-wide results and limits: Higher blood T cell density tracked longer overall survival. A median about 62 of the top 100 tumor clones appeared in adjacent lung. Heterogeneity stays possible, as sequencing covered only one tumor region. Uninvolved adjacent lung had higher T cell clonality than tumor and all other tissues.

This CDR3 has 14 amino acids. Germline V gives CDR1 SGHVS, CDR2 FQNEAQ. V trimming: 4 bases; J trimming: 7 bases; junction bases outside the gene matches: 6. The TCR was taken from a male donor aged 60 or over with stage I lung adenocarcinoma. The rearrangement links TRBV7-8 to TRBJ1-5, with 8 positions matching TRBD1. This specimen consisted of peripheral blood, obtained before any cancer treatment. CDR3 region: CASSSQGAGQPQHF. For the CDR3, the DNA is TGTGCCAGCAGCTCTCAGGGGGCCGGACAGCCCCAGCATTTT.